This T cell receptor (beta chain) originates from a study of blood T cell repertoires in COVID-19. Study summary: Samples came from the United States, Italy and Spain, spanning acute and convalescent COVID-19. In each case, the material was cDNA or gDNA derived from T cells, B-cell-depleted T cells, or PBMCs.

The germline gives CDR1 SGHRS, CDR2 YFSETQ. V was clipped by 2 bases and J by 8 bases; unmatched bases: 7. The CDR3 runs 15 residues. In the original processing: The authors estimated nucleated cell counts from reference gene primer amplification. Data came from immunoSEQ multiplex PCR; TCRdb stores just in-frame clones and leaves some out. The DNA gave D and trimming, while V, J and clone size come from that table. The data hold 70,000 to 100,000 clones, with 85% to 90% observed a single time. V is TRBV5-1 and J is TRBJ1-6; 7 nucleotides align to TRBD1. Specimen: peripheral blood. The clonotype was recovered from a woman aged 80 or older with active COVID-19. The CDR3 loop is CASSLAGTDYSPLHF. The CDR3 region has the DNA TGCGCCAGCAGCTTAGCCGGGACAGACTATTCACCCCTCCACTTT. Drawing the rest from reference TRBV5-1 and TRBJ1-6, the complete variable domain is KAGVTQTPRYLIKTRGQQVTLSCSPISGHRSVSWYQQTPGQGLQFLFEYFSETQRNKGNFPGRFSGRQFSNSRSEMNVSTLELGDSALYLCASSLAGTDYSPLHFGNGTRLTVT.